The present T cell receptor beta chain was sequenced within a study of Ad26.COV2.S vaccination and SARS-CoV-2 variants. The table came from immunoSEQ multiplex PCR; TCRdb's copy has only in-frame clones and leaves some out. Of about 480,000 clones listed, roughly 85% were seen once; the top ten hold more than 10%. Per the germline V gene, CDR1 is SGHVS and CDR2 is FQNEAQ. The V end was cut by 5 bases, the J end by 2 bases, with 21 bases between. The CDR3 consists of 18 residues. This sample's treatment: around 19 received Ad26.COV2.S at low or high dose, single or two shots; 5 received placebo; per-sample allocation not given. Sampling took place 63 days after the first vaccine or placebo injection.

The chain recombines TRBV7-8 with TRBJ1-4; perhaps TRBD1 as D (5 bases). The clonotype was recovered from a person between 18 and 60 years old who received the Ad26.COV2.S COVID-19 vaccine or a placebo. The sample here was peripheral blood, taken in a trial of Ad26.COV2.S vaccine versus placebo. The CDR3 DNA reads as TGTGCCAGCAGCAACCAGGCGACCGGGGGACCCACTAATGAAAAACTGTTTTTT. Its translation: CASSNQATGGPTNEKLFF.